A selection of T cell receptor beta chains follows, all from one sample in a study of T cell responses to AZD1222 COVID-19 vaccine. Generated by immunoSEQ multiplex PCR, the TCRdb table keeps only in-frame clones and is missing some. The repertoire holds approximately 220,000 clones, with more than 85% as singletons. Sample: peripheral blood, taken on day 0 of MenACWY control vaccination. The receptors here all came from an adult in good health. Each CDR3 is given with its conserved first and last residue. A D gene is named only where the DNA matches it firmly. Size values are once, few and many counts, or a class for expanded clones, and some rows have none.

>TRBV7-2|NA|TRBJ2-7|NA
TGTGCCAGCAGCCAAGCCGGGCCCCCCAGGGACGAGCAGTACTTC
CASSQAGPPRDEQYF
>TRBV12-5|TRBD1|TRBJ1-3|NA
TGTGCTAGTGGTTCCCAGGGGGCTGGAAACACCATATATTTT
CASGSQGAGNTIYF
>TRBV4-2|NA|TRBJ1-1|NA
TGTGCCAGCAGCATAAACCGGGAAAGAGGATCAGCTTTCTTT
CASSINRERGSAFF
>TRBV7-9|TRBD2|TRBJ2-1|NA
TGTGCCAGCCGCAGGGAGGGCGATGAGCAGTTCTTC
CASRREGDEQFF
>TRBV27|NA|TRBJ2-1|NA
TGTGCCAGCAGTTTGAGAGGGGGTGTTGAGCAGTTCTTC
CASSLRGGVEQFF
>TRBV5-1|NA|TRBJ2-7|NA
TGCGCCAGCAGCTTCAGCGGCACGTCCTCCTACGAGCAGTACTTC
CASSFSGTSSYEQYF
>TRBV7-8|NA|TRBJ1-2|NA
TGTGCCAGCAGCCTAGGACAGCCTTATAACTATGGCTACACCTTC
CASSLGQPYNYGYTF
>TRBV3-1/TRBV3-2|TRBD1|TRBJ1-1|NA
TGTGCCAGCAGCCTCTATGGGGGACAGGGAATGGAGAACACTGAAGCTTTCTTT
CASSLYGGQGMENTEAFF
>TRBV5-1|NA|TRBJ1-2|NA
TGCGCCAGCAGTTTGGGGGGCTATGGCTACACCTTC
CASSLGGYGYTF
>TRBV5-1|NA|TRBJ1-1|once
TGCGCCAGCAGCTTGCAGGGTCACACTGAAGCTTTCTTT
CASSLQGHTEAFF
>TRBV18|NA|TRBJ1-4|NA
TGTGCCAGCTCTCGGGACCCTTCTGAAAAACTGTTTTTT
CASSRDPSEKLFF
>TRBV6-1|NA|TRBJ2-5|NA
TGTGCCAGCAGTGAGGGGGAAAGGGGGACCCAGTACTTC
CASSEGERGTQYF
>TRBV4-3|TRBD1|TRBJ1-5|NA
TGCGCCAGCAGCCAGGGGACAGTAAATCAGCCCCAGCATTTT
CASSQGTVNQPQHF
>TRBV18|NA|TRBJ1-1|NA
TGTGCCAGCTCACCACCGGGGGGGAGAGGACCGAACACTGAAGCTTTCTTT
CASSPPGGRGPNTEAFF
>TRBV10-3|NA|TRBJ1-1|NA
TGTGCCATCAGTGAGTCAGCAAACACTGAAGCTTTCTTT
CAISESANTEAFF
>TRBV18|NA|TRBJ1-4|NA
TGTGCCAGCTCACCACGGGAGGGCTCAAGTGAAAAACTGTTTTTT
CASSPREGSSEKLFF
>TRBV5-6|TRBD1|TRBJ1-2|NA
TGTGCCAGCAGCGAGGGACAGGGGGCCTCTTACTATGGCTACACCTTC
CASSEGQGASYYGYTF
>TRBV6-5|TRBD1|TRBJ2-7|once
TGTGCCGTACAGGGGCTAGCTAGAGAGCAGTACTTC
CAVQGLAREQYF
>TRBV19|NA|TRBJ1-2|NA
TGTGCCAGTAGTCCAGTGGGCCGGGACGCTGCTAACTATGGCTACACCTTC
CASSPVGRDAANYGYTF
>TRBV3-1/TRBV3-2|NA|TRBJ1-3|NA
TGTGCCAGCAGCAAGACCCTGGACACCATATATTTT
CASSKTLDTIYF
>TRBV28|NA|TRBJ2-2|NA
TGTGCCAGCAGTTTATTATTGTGGCTCGAAATAAACACCGGGGAGCTGTTTTTT
CASSLLLWLEINTGELFF
>TRBV6-5|NA|TRBJ1-5|NA
TGTGCCAGCAGCCTAGGTGGGGGAGACAATCAGCCCCAGCATTTT
CASSLGGGDNQPQHF
>TRBV5-8|NA|TRBJ1-5|NA
TGTGCCAGCGGTCTGTGGGGGGCCAATCAGCCCCAGCATTTT
CASGLWGANQPQHF
>TRBV28|TRBD1|TRBJ1-1|NA
TGTGCCAGCAGCCCATATGGACAGGGGGGGACTGAAGCTTTCTTT
CASSPYGQGGTEAFF
>TRBV11-1|NA|TRBJ2-1|NA
TGTGCCAGCAGCTTAGATGCTAGCCGTTGGGATGAGCAGTTCTTC
CASSLDASRWDEQFF
>TRBV5-6|TRBD1|TRBJ1-2|NA
TGTGCCAGCAGCTCCTACCGGGACAGGGTTGGTGGCTACACCTTC
CASSSYRDRVGGYTF
>TRBV7-2|NA|TRBJ1-4|NA
TGTGCCAGCAGCTTAGGGAGGGAAGGACTGTTTTTT
CASSLGREGLFF
>TRBV28|NA|TRBJ1-1|NA
TGTGCCAGCAGTTTTGAAATGGACACTGAAGCTTTCTTT
CASSFEMDTEAFF
>TRBV7-8|NA|TRBJ1-5|once
TGTGCCAGCAGCTTAGCCGGGGGAAGCAATCAGCCCCAGCATTTT
CASSLAGGSNQPQHF